The rows below give T cell receptor beta chains drawn from one sample of a study of CD8 T cells in ankylosing spondylitis. TCRdb re-called the 5' RACE reads through MiXCR, storing one row per CDR3 protein. The sample lists 700,000 to 850,000 distinct CDR3 sequences, 10% to 15% occurring once. Sequenced input: blood, either unsorted or a sorted T cell fraction (not recorded which). These receptors originate from a male donor with ankylosing spondylitis. Each CDR3 is given with its conserved first and last residue. Each record gives: V gene, CDR3 length, J gene, D gene, clone size, CDR3 protein, CDR3 DNA. A D gene is named only where the DNA matches it firmly. Clone size is stated in some rows and not others, as once, few, many or a class when expanded.

>TRBV7-2|13|TRBJ1-2|-|few
CASSFGWSYGYTF
TGTGCCAGCAGTTTCGGATGGTCCTATGGCTACACCTTC
>TRBV20-1|16|TRBJ2-3|TRBD2|few
CSASSREGRGTDTQYF
TGCAGTGCTAGTAGTCGGGAGGGCCGGGGCACAGATACGCAGTATTTT
>TRBV6-4|16|TRBJ2-1|TRBD2|-
CASSDSGRGGHNEQFF
TGTGCCAGCAGTGACTCAGGGCGGGGGGGCCACAATGAGCAGTTCTTC
>TRBV4-2|17|TRBJ2-2|-|few
CASSQGDGALNTGELFF
TGTGCCAGCAGCCAAGGTGACGGAGCCCTTAACACCGGGGAGCTGTTTTTT
>TRBV2|14|TRBJ2-5|-|-
CASRYDRFGETQYF
TGTGCCAGCAGATACGACAGGTTCGGGGAGACCCAGTACTTC
>TRBV2|14|TRBJ2-7|TRBD1|-
CASSKDREIHEQYF
TGTGCCAGCAGTAAGGACAGGGAAATTCACGAGCAGTACTTC
>TRBV18|14|TRBJ2-7|-|-
CASSRVMLAYEQYF
TGTGCCAGCTCACGGGTGATGTTAGCCTACGAGCAGTACTTC
>TRBV7-2|12|TRBJ1-1|TRBD1|-
CASRDTGVEAFF
TGTGCCAGCAGGGACACAGGGGTTGAAGCTTTCTTT
>TRBV7-2|13|TRBJ1-5|-|many
CASQDGPNQPQHF
TGTGCCAGCCAAGATGGACCCAATCAGCCCCAGCATTTT
>TRBV20-1|14|TRBJ2-7|-|-
CSARAREGGYEQYF
TGCAGTGCTAGAGCTCGGGAAGGGGGCTACGAGCAGTACTTC
>TRBV20-1|14|TRBJ2-5|TRBD2|-
CSARDRGGSETQYF
TGCAGTGCTAGAGATCGGGGCGGGAGCGAGACCCAGTACTTC
>TRBV4-2|16|TRBJ2-1|TRBD1|few
CASSQVLIEGADEQFF
TGTGCCAGCAGCCAAGTATTAATCGAGGGGGCCGATGAGCAGTTCTTC
>TRBV24-1|14|TRBJ2-1|-|-
CATSEPGRTEKQFF
TGTGCCACCAGTGAACCAGGCCGGACAGAAAAGCAGTTCTTC
>TRBV9|15|TRBJ2-1|TRBD2|-
CASSVDSGAYNEQFF
TGTGCCAGCAGCGTAGACAGCGGGGCTTACAATGAGCAGTTCTTC
>TRBV5-1|13|TRBJ1-1|-|-
CASSLKGETEAFF
TGCGCCAGCAGCTTGAAGGGAGAGACTGAAGCTTTCTTT
>TRBV28|19|TRBJ2-2|TRBD2|few
CASMGLAGGGFSNTGELFF
TGTGCCAGCATGGGACTAGCGGGGGGAGGATTTTCGAACACCGGGGAGCTGTTTTTT
>TRBV29-1|13|TRBJ1-1|TRBD1|-
CSAKGQANTEAFF
TGCAGCGCTAAGGGACAGGCTAACACTGAAGCTTTCTTT
>TRBV29-1|13|TRBJ1-2|-|many
CSVRGELIGGYTF
TGCAGCGTAAGGGGGGAATTAATAGGTGGCTACACCTTC
>TRBV5-1|15|TRBJ2-2|-|-
CASSSGQGGSGELFF
TGCGCCAGCAGCTCAGGACAGGGAGGGTCCGGGGAGCTGTTTTTT
>TRBV20-1|14|TRBJ2-1|TRBD2|-
CSARDGGAENEQFF
TGCAGTGCTAGAGACGGGGGGGCAGAGAATGAGCAGTTCTTC
>TRBV6-2/TRBV6-3|13|TRBJ2-1|TRBD1|-
CASKGQAYNEQFF
TGTGCCAGCAAGGGACAGGCATACAATGAGCAGTTCTTC
>TRBV7-9|15|TRBJ2-7|-|-
CASSLAGGRAYEQYF
TGTGCCAGCAGCTTAGCAGGGGGTCGCGCCTACGAGCAGTACTTC
>TRBV20-1|14|TRBJ1-1|-|-
CSAREVGGGTEAFF
TGCAGTGCTAGAGAGGTGGGCGGGGGCACTGAAGCTTTCTTT
>TRBV2|14|TRBJ2-3|TRBD2|-
CASTERGDTDTQYF
TGTGCCAGCACAGAGCGGGGAGACACAGATACGCAGTATTTT
>TRBV20-1|17|TRBJ2-1|TRBD2|few
CSARPGLSGRGYNEQFF
TGCAGTGCTAGACCGGGTCTTAGCGGGAGGGGCTACAATGAGCAGTTCTTC
>TRBV20-1|14|TRBJ2-3|-|-
CSASIRGRVDTQYF
TGCAGTGCTAGTATCCGGGGCCGGGTAGATACGCAGTATTTT
>TRBV4-1|17|TRBJ2-7|TRBD2|-
CASSLRLAGGNSYEQYF
TGCGCCAGCAGTCTAAGATTAGCGGGGGGAAACTCCTACGAGCAGTACTTC
>TRBV20-1|12|TRBJ2-3|-|-
CSATDQTDTQYF
TGCAGTGCCACGGACCAAACGGATACGCAGTATTTT
>TRBV28|12|TRBJ2-7|-|few
CASSFGQTRHFF
TGTGCCAGCAGTTTCGGACAGACTCGACACTTCTTC
>TRBV5-1|15|TRBJ2-7|TRBD2|many
CASSLGLAGDEEQYF
TGCGCCAGCAGCTTGGGTCTAGCGGGAGATGAAGAGCAGTACTTC
>TRBV24-1|11|TRBJ2-1|-|few
CATARGNEQFF
TGTGCCACCGCGAGAGGGAATGAGCAGTTCTTC
>TRBV7-9|17|TRBJ2-1|-|-
CASSLPKGQEGDNEQFF
TGTGCCAGCAGCTTACCCAAAGGGCAGGAGGGAGACAATGAGCAGTTCTTC
>TRBV4-3|16|TRBJ2-7|-|few
CASSRTGDNGYHEQYF
TGCGCCAGCAGCCGTACCGGGGACAATGGGTACCACGAGCAGTACTTC
>TRBV7-2|13|TRBJ1-1|-|-
CASSQGQHTEAFF
TGTGCCAGCAGCCAAGGACAGCACACTGAAGCTTTCTTT
>TRBV5-1|17|TRBJ2-1|TRBD2|-
CASSLVPGTSEYNEQFF
TGCGCCAGCAGCTTGGTCCCCGGGACTAGCGAGTACAATGAGCAGTTCTTC
>TRBV11-2|13|TRBJ1-2|TRBD1|many
CASSNQGAGGYTF
TGTGCCAGCAGCAACCAGGGGGCTGGGGGCTACACCTTC
>TRBV28|15|TRBJ2-7|TRBD2|few
CASSLPGLAVYEQYF
TGTGCCAGCAGTTTACCGGGACTAGCGGTATACGAGCAGTACTTC
>TRBV10-3|13|TRBJ1-1|-|few
CAISYYQDTEAFF
TGTGCCATCAGTTACTACCAGGACACTGAAGCTTTCTTT
>TRBV20-1|13|TRBJ1-2|-|few
CSAPAPGHYGYTF
TGCAGTGCCCCGGCCCCGGGCCACTATGGCTACACCTTC
>TRBV6-2/TRBV6-3|14|TRBJ2-2|TRBD2|few
CASTLAGEDGELFF
TGTGCCAGCACCCTAGCGGGGGAGGACGGGGAGCTGTTTTTT
>TRBV7-9|14|TRBJ2-5|-|few
CASSVSPTQETQYF
TGTGCCAGCAGCGTGTCCCCCACTCAAGAGACCCAGTACTTC
>TRBV7-9|15|TRBJ2-3|-|many
CASSFPPGGTDTQYF
TGTGCCAGCAGCTTCCCCCCAGGTGGCACAGATACGCAGTATTTT
>TRBV20-1|12|TRBJ2-7|TRBD1|-
CRGDRELDEQYF
TGCAGGGGGGACAGGGAACTCGATGAGCAGTACTTC
>TRBV20-1|15|TRBJ1-5|-|few
CSALPQGPNNQPQHF
TGCAGTGCTTTACCCCAGGGGCCGAACAATCAGCCCCAGCATTTT
>TRBV7-2|14|TRBJ2-1|-|-
CASSLTVAANEQFF
TGTGCCAGCAGCTTAACCGTGGCCGCCAATGAGCAGTTCTTC
>TRBV24-1|13|TRBJ1-1|-|-
CATSNGLNTEAFF
TGTGCCACCTCAAACGGCCTGAACACTGAAGCTTTCTTT
>TRBV24-1|15|TRBJ2-1|TRBD2|-
CATSGSGLAYNEQFF
TGTGCCACCAGTGGATCGGGACTAGCCTACAATGAGCAGTTCTTC
>TRBV7-2|17|TRBJ2-1|TRBD1|-
CASSLGAPGQGKDEQFF
TGTGCCAGCAGCTTAGGGGCTCCGGGACAGGGAAAAGATGAGCAGTTCTTC